Reported below is one TCR beta chain. This sample is part of a study of technical replicates of blood from several donors. Sequencing used immunoSEQ multiplex PCR; TCRdb keeps in-frame clones, though not all of them. The data hold tens of thousands of clones, with over 85% observed a single time. CDR1 ENHRY and CDR2 SYGVKD come from the germline V gene. The V and J ends lost 0 bases and 5 bases respectively, with 10 bases between them. The CDR3 runs to 14 residues. The rearrangement links TRBV10-3 to TRBJ1-1, with D perhaps matching TRBD1 (5 bases). The source of this sequence is a human donor in good health. Sequencing used T cells isolated from PBMCs. This CDR3 reads CAISESIRGTEAFF. CDR3 sequence (DNA): TGTGCCATCAGTGAGTCTATTAGGGGAACTGAAGCTTTCTTT.